This T cell receptor beta chain was sequenced for a study of T cells in localized non-small cell lung cancer. General study results and limits: Uninvolved nearby lung showed the greatest T cell clonality, exceeding that found in tumor.

Here immunoSEQ multiplex PCR was the method, and the copy in TCRdb shows in-frame clones only, minus some. The sample shows roughly 9,900 clones, 60% to 75% of them seen only once. The germline CDR1 and CDR2 sequences are MNHNY and SVGAGI (reference sequence). J lost 2 bases, V lost 6 bases, and 4 bases had no gene match. The CDR3 sequence is 13 residues long. In the case of this clone: Its antigen is not identified.

The receptor was derived from a male donor aged 60 or over with stage I lung adenocarcinoma. Sequencing used peripheral blood, obtained before any cancer treatment. The chain carries TRBV6-6 and TRBJ2-7, with TRBD1 matching 7 bases. CDR3 amino acids: CASRAGQAYEQYF. The CDR3 DNA sequence: TGTGCCAGCAGAGCCGGACAGGCCTACGAGCAGTACTTC.